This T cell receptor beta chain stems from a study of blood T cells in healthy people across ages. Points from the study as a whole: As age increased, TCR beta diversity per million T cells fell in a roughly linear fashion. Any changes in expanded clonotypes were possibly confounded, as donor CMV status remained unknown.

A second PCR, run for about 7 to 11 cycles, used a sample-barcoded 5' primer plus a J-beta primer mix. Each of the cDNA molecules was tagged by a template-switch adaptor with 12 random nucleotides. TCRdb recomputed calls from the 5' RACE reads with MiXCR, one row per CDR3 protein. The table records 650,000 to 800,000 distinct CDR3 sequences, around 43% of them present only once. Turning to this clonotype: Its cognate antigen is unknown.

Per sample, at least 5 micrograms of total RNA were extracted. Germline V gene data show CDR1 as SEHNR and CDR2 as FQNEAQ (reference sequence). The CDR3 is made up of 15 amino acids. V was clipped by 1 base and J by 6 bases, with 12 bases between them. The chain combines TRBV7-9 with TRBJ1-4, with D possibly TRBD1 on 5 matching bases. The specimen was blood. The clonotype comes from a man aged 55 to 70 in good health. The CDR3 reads CASSLDPGRYEKLFF. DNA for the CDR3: TGTGCCAGCAGCTTAGACCCGGGACGGTATGAAAAACTGTTTTTT.